The T cell receptor (beta chain) described here comes from a study of cytomegalovirus exposure and HLA in healthy donors. The germline gives CDR1 SGHDT, CDR2 YYEEEE. V trimming: 4 bases; J trimming: 4 bases; junction bases outside the gene matches: 3. This CDR3 contains 13 residues. The repertoire was sequenced with immunoSEQ multiplex PCR; TCRdb's copy has only in-frame clones and lacks some. The sample carries 55,000 to 75,000 clones, about 96% recorded once. The TCR originated in a woman aged 18-29 years in good health and CMV-seronegative. Specimen: PBMCs. The chain uses TRBV5-6 and TRBJ2-7; 9 positions agree with TRBD1. The CDR3 sequence is CASSTGTGYEQYF. DNA of the CDR3: TGTGCCAGCAGCACCGGGACAGGGTACGAGCAGTACTTC.